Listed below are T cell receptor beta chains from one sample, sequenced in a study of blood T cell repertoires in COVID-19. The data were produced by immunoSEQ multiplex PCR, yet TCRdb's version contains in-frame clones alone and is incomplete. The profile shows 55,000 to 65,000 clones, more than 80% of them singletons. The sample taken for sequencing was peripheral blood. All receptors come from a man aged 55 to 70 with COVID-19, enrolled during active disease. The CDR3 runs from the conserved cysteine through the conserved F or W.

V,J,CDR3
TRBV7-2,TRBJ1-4,CASSIAHRGAAANEKLFF
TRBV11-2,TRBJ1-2,CASSSGRGARAYGYTF
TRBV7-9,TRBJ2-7,CASRTGGSEQYF
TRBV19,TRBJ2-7,CASRASRGTYEQYF
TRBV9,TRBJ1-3,CASSANPESSGNTIYF
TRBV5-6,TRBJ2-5,CASSPGQGSPQETQYF
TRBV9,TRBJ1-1,CASSVSDTEAFF
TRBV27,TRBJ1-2,CASSLSKGEANYGYTF
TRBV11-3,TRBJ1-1,CASSSSVEEAFF
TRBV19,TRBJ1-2,CASSLRDASGVGYTF
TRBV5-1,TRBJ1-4,CASSYGTGEEKLFF
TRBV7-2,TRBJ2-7,CASSLVMQGYEQYF
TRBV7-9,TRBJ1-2,CASSRQGNYGYTF
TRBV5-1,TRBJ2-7,CASSLFQGLSYEQYF
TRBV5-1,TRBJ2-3,CASCRLGTDTQYF
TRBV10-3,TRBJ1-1,CAISNRQGVGANTEAFF
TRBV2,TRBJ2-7,CASKVRLNYEQYF
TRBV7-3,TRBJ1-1,CASSGQRNTEAFF
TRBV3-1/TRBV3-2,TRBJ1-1,CASSQDTLNTEAFF
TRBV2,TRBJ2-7,CASRGGTGNDEQYF
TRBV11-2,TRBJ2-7,CASSLHSGLSYEQYF
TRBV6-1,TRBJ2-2,CASSEAWTSTYTGELFF
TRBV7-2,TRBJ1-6,CASSLAPEGARNSPLHF
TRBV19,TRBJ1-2,CASSIRQGRDNYGYTF
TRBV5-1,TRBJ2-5,CASSLRGGGETQYF
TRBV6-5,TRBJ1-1,CASTREVNTEAFF
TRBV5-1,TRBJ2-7,CASSLGSGGQYEQYF
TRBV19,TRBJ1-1,CASAPGAEAFF
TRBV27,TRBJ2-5,CASRRSSGGLAGETQYF
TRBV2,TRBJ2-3,CASSLQTDTQYF
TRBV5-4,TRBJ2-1,CASRGTSGSAFNEQFF